The entry that follows covers one TCR beta chain sequence. Germline lookup yields CDR1 SGHNT and CDR2 YENEEA. The CDR3 contains 14 residues. V lost 5 bases and J lost 5; bases outside the gene matches: 7. The sample originates from a study of molecular identifiers for immune sequencing clone quantification. TCRdb called the PCR reads again in MiXCR, with one record for every CDR3 protein. The sample holds 350,000 or so distinct CDR3 sequences, about a fifth seen once. The J gene is TRBJ2-7, the V gene TRBV11-3, with 9 bases matching TRBD1. This clonotype originated in a human donor in good health. Some libraries in this study had Jurkat cell RNA spiked in. The sample taken for sequencing was naive CD8+ T cells from blood, with Jurkat cell RNA spiked in. The subset: FACS-sorted CD8+CD4-CCR7+CD45RA+ naive T cells. CDR3 DNA sequence: TGTGCCAGCAGCCAGAGGGGGACAGGGAACGAGCAGTACTTC. This encodes CASSQRGTGNEQYF.